A selection of T cell receptor beta chains follows, all from one sample in a study of T cell responses to AZD1222 COVID-19 vaccine. Assay used: immunoSEQ multiplex PCR; TCRdb lists only in-frame clones, some missing. The table records some 97,000 clones, 80% to 90% of them present only once. The sample was peripheral blood, taken on day 0 of MenACWY control vaccination. The receptor source for this set is an adult in good health. The CDR3 runs from the conserved cysteine through the conserved F or W. D genes are given only for firm matches. Clone size is given for some rows only: seen once, a few or many times, or a class if the clone is expanded.

clone size: few; D gene: .; J gene: TRBJ2-1; V gene: TRBV5-1; CDR3 protein: CASSYRLGDSYNEQFF; CDR3 DNA: TGCGCCAGCAGCTACCGCCTCGGGGATTCCTACAATGAGCAGTTCTTC
clone size: .; D gene: TRBD2; J gene: TRBJ2-7; V gene: TRBV27; CDR3 protein: CASSLWRLAGGGFSYEQYF; CDR3 DNA: TGTGCCAGCAGTTTATGGCGCCTAGCGGGGGGTGGTTTTTCCTACGAGCAGTACTTC
clone size: .; D gene: .; J gene: TRBJ1-3; V gene: TRBV4-3; CDR3 protein: CASSQDWPATFLSGNTIYF; CDR3 DNA: TGCGCCAGCAGCCAAGATTGGCCAGCTACGTTTCTCTCTGGAAACACCATATATTTT
clone size: .; D gene: .; J gene: TRBJ1-1; V gene: TRBV5-1; CDR3 protein: CASSLAPLGPTEAFF; CDR3 DNA: TGCGCCAGCAGCTTGGCCCCGTTGGGGCCCACTGAAGCTTTCTTT
clone size: .; D gene: .; J gene: TRBJ2-3; V gene: TRBV7-2; CDR3 protein: CASSFDTDTQYF; CDR3 DNA: TGTGCCAGCAGCTTTGACACAGATACGCAGTATTTT
clone size: .; D gene: TRBD1; J gene: TRBJ1-5; V gene: TRBV5-1; CDR3 protein: CASSPGQGGQPQHF; CDR3 DNA: TGCGCCAGCAGCCCAGGACAGGGCGGTCAGCCCCAGCATTTT
clone size: .; D gene: TRBD2; J gene: TRBJ2-7; V gene: TRBV6-6; CDR3 protein: CASSIEEAGGVQYF; CDR3 DNA: TGTGCCAGCAGCATCGAGGAGGCGGGGGGCGTGCAGTACTTC
clone size: few; D gene: TRBD1; J gene: TRBJ2-5; V gene: TRBV27; CDR3 protein: CASSPTMLTGGRQETQYF; CDR3 DNA: TGTGCCAGCAGTCCCACGATGCTGACAGGGGGACGGCAAGAGACCCAGTACTTC
clone size: .; D gene: .; J gene: TRBJ1-1; V gene: TRBV28; CDR3 protein: CASSLQIQAFF; CDR3 DNA: TGTGCCAGCAGTTTGCAGATCCAAGCTTTCTTT
clone size: .; D gene: .; J gene: TRBJ1-1; V gene: TRBV6-5; CDR3 protein: CASSSFPENTEAFF; CDR3 DNA: TGTGCCAGCAGTTCCTTCCCCGAGAACACTGAAGCTTTCTTT
clone size: .; D gene: .; J gene: TRBJ2-1; V gene: TRBV5-8; CDR3 protein: CASSLVTSGAPSYNEQFF; CDR3 DNA: TGTGCCAGCAGCTTGGTGACATCGGGGGCCCCCTCCTACAATGAGCAGTTCTTC
clone size: .; D gene: TRBD1; J gene: TRBJ2-4; V gene: TRBV19; CDR3 protein: CASSKGTGGLKNIQYF; CDR3 DNA: TGTGCCAGTAGTAAGGGGACAGGGGGTTTAAAAAACATTCAGTACTTC
clone size: .; D gene: TRBD2; J gene: TRBJ2-1; V gene: TRBV27; CDR3 protein: CASRKILAADSYNEQFF; CDR3 DNA: TGTGCCAGCAGGAAGATACTAGCGGCCGATTCCTACAATGAGCAGTTCTTC
clone size: .; D gene: .; J gene: TRBJ1-5; V gene: TRBV5-1; CDR3 protein: CASSLEGGGNQPQHF; CDR3 DNA: TGCGCCAGCAGCTTGGAGGGGGGCGGCAATCAGCCCCAGCATTTT
clone size: .; D gene: TRBD1; J gene: TRBJ1-5; V gene: TRBV2; CDR3 protein: CASRRDRGGNQPQHF; CDR3 DNA: TGTGCCAGCAGACGTGACAGGGGAGGCAATCAGCCCCAGCATTTT
clone size: .; D gene: .; J gene: TRBJ1-3; V gene: TRBV3-1/TRBV3-2; CDR3 protein: CASSQFVKGVGNTIYF; CDR3 DNA: TGTGCCAGCAGCCAATTTGTAAAGGGGGTCGGAAACACCATATATTTT
clone size: .; D gene: .; J gene: TRBJ1-2; V gene: TRBV7-9; CDR3 protein: CASSLTGASYGYTF; CDR3 DNA: TGTGCCAGCAGCTTGACAGGCGCCTCCTATGGCTACACCTTC
clone size: .; D gene: .; J gene: TRBJ2-1; V gene: TRBV28; CDR3 protein: CASVRFRDNEQFF; CDR3 DNA: TGTGCCAGCGTCCGCTTCAGGGACAATGAGCAGTTCTTC
clone size: .; D gene: .; J gene: TRBJ1-2; V gene: TRBV5-4; CDR3 protein: CASSPPVGADGYTF; CDR3 DNA: TGTGCCAGCAGCCCACCTGTGGGCGCAGATGGCTACACCTTC
clone size: .; D gene: .; J gene: TRBJ2-2; V gene: TRBV6-4; CDR3 protein: CASSDSWNTGELFF; CDR3 DNA: TGTGCCAGCAGTGATAGTTGGAACACCGGGGAGCTGTTTTTT
clone size: .; D gene: .; J gene: TRBJ2-3; V gene: TRBV6-5; CDR3 protein: CASRGTATDTQYF; CDR3 DNA: TGTGCCAGCAGGGGGACGGCCACAGATACGCAGTATTTT
clone size: .; D gene: TRBD1; J gene: TRBJ2-7; V gene: TRBV18; CDR3 protein: CASSLELTGGRDEQYF; CDR3 DNA: TGTGCCAGCTCACTCGAGCTGACAGGGGGTCGGGACGAGCAGTACTTC
clone size: .; D gene: TRBD1; J gene: TRBJ1-6; V gene: TRBV27; CDR3 protein: CASRGQGRAVNSPLHF; CDR3 DNA: TGTGCCAGCAGGGGACAGGGACGCGCTGTTAATTCACCCCTCCACTTT
clone size: .; D gene: .; J gene: TRBJ2-6; V gene: TRBV9; CDR3 protein: CASSAPRRGGGANVLTF; CDR3 DNA: TGTGCCAGCAGCGCCCCCCGACGGGGTGGTGGGGCCAACGTCCTGACTTTC
clone size: once; D gene: .; J gene: TRBJ1-2; V gene: TRBV19; CDR3 protein: CASRSGAAWEGYTF; CDR3 DNA: TGTGCCAGTAGGTCCGGGGCGGCCTGGGAGGGCTACACCTTC
clone size: .; D gene: .; J gene: TRBJ1-1; V gene: TRBV27; CDR3 protein: CASSGELNTEAFF; CDR3 DNA: TGTGCCAGCAGTGGGGAGTTGAACACTGAAGCTTTCTTT
clone size: .; D gene: .; J gene: TRBJ1-2; V gene: TRBV7-2; CDR3 protein: CASSLEEVMRGYTF; CDR3 DNA: TGTGCCAGCAGCTTAGAAGAGGTGATGCGGGGCTACACCTTC
clone size: few; D gene: .; J gene: TRBJ1-6; V gene: TRBV6-5; CDR3 protein: CASTGQGRASPLHF; CDR3 DNA: TGTGCCAGCACGGGTCAGGGCCGGGCTTCACCCCTCCACTTT
clone size: .; D gene: TRBD1; J gene: TRBJ2-2; V gene: TRBV7-2; CDR3 protein: CASSLAGQAIGELFF; CDR3 DNA: TGTGCCAGCAGCTTGGCAGGACAGGCCATCGGGGAGCTGTTTTTT
clone size: .; D gene: .; J gene: TRBJ2-5; V gene: TRBV25-1; CDR3 protein: CASSEAAKETQYF; CDR3 DNA: TGTGCCAGCAGTGAGGCGGCGAAAGAGACCCAGTACTTC
clone size: .; D gene: TRBD2; J gene: TRBJ2-7; V gene: TRBV7-6; CDR3 protein: CASSSAGLAGGPRAYEQYF; CDR3 DNA: TGTGCCAGCAGCTCCGCCGGACTAGCGGGAGGTCCAAGGGCCTACGAGCAGTACTTC
clone size: .; D gene: TRBD2; J gene: TRBJ2-7; V gene: TRBV3-1/TRBV3-2; CDR3 protein: CASSPGGGPYEQYF; CDR3 DNA: TGTGCCAGCAGCCCGGGGGGGGGCCCCTACGAGCAGTACTTC
clone size: .; D gene: .; J gene: TRBJ1-1; V gene: TRBV28; CDR3 protein: CASSSGALDTEAFF; CDR3 DNA: TGTGCCAGCAGTTCCGGGGCGTTGGACACTGAAGCTTTCTTT
clone size: .; D gene: TRBD1; J gene: TRBJ1-5; V gene: TRBV25-1; CDR3 protein: CASSDGTGDQPQHF; CDR3 DNA: TGTGCCAGCAGTGACGGGACAGGGGATCAGCCCCAGCATTTT
clone size: .; D gene: TRBD2; J gene: TRBJ2-2; V gene: TRBV7-2; CDR3 protein: CASSLVAGGRTGELFF; CDR3 DNA: TGTGCCAGCAGCTTAGTAGCGGGGGGGCGAACCGGGGAGCTGTTTTTT
clone size: .; D gene: .; J gene: TRBJ2-5; V gene: TRBV20-1; CDR3 protein: CSGQEKETQYF; CDR3 DNA: TGCAGTGGTCAGGAGAAAGAGACCCAGTACTTC
clone size: .; D gene: .; J gene: TRBJ2-5; V gene: TRBV9; CDR3 protein: CASSVGGFLETQYF; CDR3 DNA: TGTGCCAGCAGCGTAGGCGGGTTCCTAGAGACCCAGTACTTC
clone size: .; D gene: .; J gene: TRBJ1-2; V gene: TRBV12-3/TRBV12-4; CDR3 protein: CASSPRTVGYTF; CDR3 DNA: TGTGCCAGCAGCCCCCGGACGGTTGGCTACACCTTC
clone size: .; D gene: TRBD1; J gene: TRBJ1-6; V gene: TRBV6-5; CDR3 protein: CASSYRGQNNSPLHF; CDR3 DNA: TGTGCCAGCAGTTACAGGGGACAGAATAATTCACCCCTCCACTTT
clone size: .; D gene: TRBD1; J gene: TRBJ1-2; V gene: TRBV5-1; CDR3 protein: CASSVEGQGVYGYTF; CDR3 DNA: TGCGCCAGCAGCGTTGAGGGACAGGGGGTCTATGGCTACACCTTC
clone size: .; D gene: .; J gene: TRBJ2-2; V gene: TRBV5-6; CDR3 protein: CASSLDWRAANTGELFF; CDR3 DNA: TGTGCCAGCAGCTTGGATTGGAGGGCCGCGAACACCGGGGAGCTGTTTTTT
clone size: .; D gene: .; J gene: TRBJ1-5; V gene: TRBV30; CDR3 protein: CAWSPPPGEPQHF; CDR3 DNA: TGTGCCTGGAGTCCACCCCCCGGGGAGCCCCAGCATTTT
clone size: .; D gene: .; J gene: TRBJ1-1; V gene: TRBV29-1; CDR3 protein: CSVGGNTGNTEAFF; CDR3 DNA: TGCAGCGTTGGAGGAAACACAGGGAACACTGAAGCTTTCTTT
clone size: .; D gene: .; J gene: TRBJ2-3; V gene: TRBV5-6; CDR3 protein: CASSLTLETFSTDTQYF; CDR3 DNA: TGTGCCAGCAGCTTAACGCTCGAGACTTTCAGCACAGATACGCAGTATTTT
clone size: .; D gene: .; J gene: TRBJ1-2; V gene: TRBV5-1; CDR3 protein: CASSPEEQGGEGYTF; CDR3 DNA: TGCGCCAGCAGCCCCGAGGAGCAGGGTGGGGAGGGCTACACCTTC
clone size: .; D gene: .; J gene: TRBJ2-1; V gene: TRBV4-3; CDR3 protein: CASSQDTGPAFDNEQFF; CDR3 DNA: TGCGCCAGCAGCCAAGACACGGGGCCAGCATTCGACAATGAGCAGTTCTTC
clone size: .; D gene: .; J gene: TRBJ1-1; V gene: TRBV9; CDR3 protein: CASSVVGVGEAFF; CDR3 DNA: TGTGCCAGCAGCGTAGTCGGGGTGGGAGAAGCTTTCTTT
clone size: .; D gene: TRBD1; J gene: TRBJ1-1; V gene: TRBV18; CDR3 protein: CASSPGTGENTEAFF; CDR3 DNA: TGTGCCAGCTCACCGGGGACAGGGGAAAACACTGAAGCTTTCTTT
clone size: .; D gene: .; J gene: TRBJ2-3; V gene: TRBV19; CDR3 protein: CASSVDRGTDTQYF; CDR3 DNA: TGTGCCAGTAGTGTCGATAGGGGCACAGATACGCAGTATTTT
clone size: .; D gene: .; J gene: TRBJ1-4; V gene: TRBV6-2/TRBV6-3; CDR3 protein: CASSYHYRATNEKLFF; CDR3 DNA: TGTGCCAGCAGTTACCACTACAGAGCAACTAATGAAAAACTGTTTTTT
clone size: .; D gene: .; J gene: TRBJ2-1; V gene: TRBV7-2; CDR3 protein: CASSLVGGDNEQFF; CDR3 DNA: TGTGCCAGCAGCTTAGTAGGGGGGGACAATGAGCAGTTCTTC
clone size: few; D gene: TRBD1; J gene: TRBJ1-2; V gene: TRBV28; CDR3 protein: CASSEGAGYGYTF; CDR3 DNA: TGTGCCAGCAGCGAGGGGGCGGGGTATGGCTACACCTTC
clone size: .; D gene: .; J gene: TRBJ1-1; V gene: TRBV28; CDR3 protein: CASSSPGGARHTEAFF; CDR3 DNA: TGTGCCAGCAGTTCCCCAGGTGGGGCGCGGCACACTGAAGCTTTCTTT
clone size: .; D gene: TRBD2; J gene: TRBJ2-2; V gene: TRBV7-8; CDR3 protein: CASSWTSGSNTGELFF; CDR3 DNA: TGTGCCAGCAGCTGGACTAGCGGGTCGAACACCGGGGAGCTGTTTTTT
clone size: .; D gene: .; J gene: TRBJ2-6; V gene: TRBV30; CDR3 protein: CAWIPRTGANVLTF; CDR3 DNA: TGTGCCTGGATCCCAAGGACTGGGGCCAACGTCCTGACTTTC
clone size: .; D gene: TRBD1; J gene: TRBJ1-1; V gene: TRBV29-1; CDR3 protein: CSQKDRGEAFF; CDR3 DNA: TGCAGCCAAAAGGACAGGGGTGAAGCTTTCTTT
clone size: .; D gene: TRBD1; J gene: TRBJ2-7; V gene: TRBV7-9; CDR3 protein: CASTLGRGTGFYEQYF; CDR3 DNA: TGTGCCAGCACCCTGGGGCGTGGGACAGGGTTCTACGAGCAGTACTTC
clone size: once; D gene: TRBD2; J gene: TRBJ2-1; V gene: TRBV27; CDR3 protein: CASSKGLAGDSYNEQFF; CDR3 DNA: TGTGCCAGCAGCAAGGGACTAGCGGGGGATTCCTACAATGAGCAGTTCTTC